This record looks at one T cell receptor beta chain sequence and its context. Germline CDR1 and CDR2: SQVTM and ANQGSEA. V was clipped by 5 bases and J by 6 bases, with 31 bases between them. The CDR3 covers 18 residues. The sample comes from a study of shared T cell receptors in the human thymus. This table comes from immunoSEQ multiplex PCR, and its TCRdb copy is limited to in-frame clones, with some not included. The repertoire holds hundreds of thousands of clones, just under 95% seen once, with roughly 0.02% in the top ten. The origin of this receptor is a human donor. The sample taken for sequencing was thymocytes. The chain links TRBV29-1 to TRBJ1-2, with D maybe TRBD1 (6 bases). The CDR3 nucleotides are TGCAGCGTTCGATCCGCCATACCAACAGGGTGCCCGGGGAATGGCTACACCTTC. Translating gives CSVRSAIPTGCPGNGYTF. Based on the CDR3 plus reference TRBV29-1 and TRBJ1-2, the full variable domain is SAVISQKPSRDICQRGTSLTIQCQVDSQVTMMFWYRQQPGQSLTLIATANQGSEATYESGFVIDKFPISRPNLTFSTLTVSNMSPEDSSIYLCSVRSAIPTGCPGNGYTFGSGTRLTVV.